This TCR beta chain was captured in a study of blood T cell repertoires in COVID-19. Living in 20 to 30 US areas, the participants were between roughly 18 and 95 years of age. The V segment lost 5 bases and the J segment 3 bases; nucleotides outside the gene matches: 9. Germline V CDR1 and CDR2: SQVTM, ANQGSEA. There are 14 residues in the CDR3. Original processing notes: Reference gene primer amplification gave estimated nucleated cell counts. Clones were sequenced by immunoSEQ multiplex PCR, and TCRdb holds only the in-frame ones, with some missing. D and trimming come from the DNA, and the V and J calls and clone size come from that table. This sample has approximately 340,000 clones, with 91% found just once.

This TCR was sampled from a woman between 40 and 50 years old who had been exposed to COVID-19. The chain uses TRBV29-1 and TRBJ1-2, with TRBD1 identical over 7 bases. The specimen was PBMCs or T cells enriched from blood (not recorded which). The CDR3 reads CSVNRGVGDYGYTF. The CDR3 DNA sequence: TGCAGCGTTAACAGGGGAGTGGGAGACTATGGCTACACCTTC.